Reported below is one TCR beta chain. Assay used: immunoSEQ multiplex PCR; TCRdb lists only in-frame clones, some missing. Among about 53,000 clones listed, 90% were seen once. These data come from a study of blood T cell repertoires in COVID-19. Trimming removed 6 bases at V and 9 bases at J, with 13 bases between. The CDR3 length is 11 residues. Germline CDR1 and CDR2: DFQATT and SNEGSKA (reference sequence). This clonotype was obtained from a human donor in a cohort sampled during active COVID-19. The chain employs TRBV20-1 and TRBJ2-3; D possibly corresponds to TRBD2 (5 bases). Material for sequencing was peripheral blood. The CDR3 protein is CSAPGLLTQYF. The CDR3, as DNA: TGCAGTGCCCCTGGACTGTTGACGCAGTATTTT.